This T cell receptor (beta chain) was recorded in a study of T cell changes during pregnancy in multiple sclerosis. The length of the CDR3 is 13 residues. Germline CDR1 is LNHDA and CDR2 is SQIVND (reference sequence). The V gene lost 5 bases and the J gene lost 5 bases, with 10 bases spanning the gap. The method was immunoSEQ multiplex PCR; TCRdb's version includes in-frame clones alone and lacks a portion of them. The sample yields 40,000 to 50,000 clones, 84% seen once. The sample consisted of CD4+ T cells from peripheral blood mononuclear cells, taken before pregnancy. The origin of this receptor is a female donor with multiple sclerosis, enrolled in a pregnancy study. V usage is TRBV19 and J usage is TRBJ1-5; unclear D gene. The CDR3 DNA sequence: TGTGCCAGTAGTCCTTTAGTTGATCAGCCCCAGCATTTT. Its translation: CASSPLVDQPQHF.